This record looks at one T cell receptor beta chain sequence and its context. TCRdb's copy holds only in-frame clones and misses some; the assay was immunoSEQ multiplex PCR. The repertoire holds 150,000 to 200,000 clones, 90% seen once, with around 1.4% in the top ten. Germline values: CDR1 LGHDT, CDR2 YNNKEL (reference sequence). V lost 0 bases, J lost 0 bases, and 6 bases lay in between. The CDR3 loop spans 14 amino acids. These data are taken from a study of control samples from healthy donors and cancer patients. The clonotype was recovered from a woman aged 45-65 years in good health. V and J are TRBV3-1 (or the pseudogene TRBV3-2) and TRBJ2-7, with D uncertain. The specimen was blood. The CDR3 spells CASSQDGFSYEQYF. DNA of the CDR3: TGTGCCAGCAGCCAAGACGGATTCTCCTACGAGCAGTACTTC.